A few counts support the clone carrying this TCR beta chain. This sample was included in a study of blood T cell repertoires in COVID-19. For the study at large: COVID-19 samples, acute and convalescent, were from the United States, Italy and Spain.

Generated by immunoSEQ multiplex PCR, the TCRdb table keeps only in-frame clones and is missing some. Among about 280,000 clones listed, around 92% were seen once. The receptor's source is a woman in her sixties or seventies who had recovered from COVID-19. Sequences were obtained from PBMCs or T cells enriched from blood (not recorded which).

CDR3 nucleotide sequence: TGTGCCACCAGTGATACGGGTCAGCCCCAGCATTTT. Amino acids: CATSDTGQPQHF. This chain joins TRBV24-1 and TRBJ1-5; no clear D gene. The CDR3 covers 12 residues. The germline CDR1 and CDR2 sequences are KGHDR and SFDVKD. Trimming stripped 3 bases from V and 6 bases from J, with 5 bases between.